Following are 22 T cell receptor beta chains from one sample sequenced in a study of breast tumors, draining lymph nodes, adjacent tissues. MiXCR, applied by TCRdb to the multiplex PCR reads, yields one record per CDR3 protein. The table records 120,000 or so distinct CDR3 sequences, 15% to 20% of them present only once. Axillary draining lymph nodes of breast cancer patients supplied the node samples. The sample consisted of axillary lymph node tissue. The receptors come from a female donor with breast cancer. Some clones in this sample may be carry-over from other donors' samples.

This clonotype was detected ten times or more. The V gene is TRBV20-1, the J gene TRBJ2-3; tentatively, D is TRBD2 (6 bases). The germline gives CDR1 DFQATT, CDR2 SNEGSKA (reference sequence). The V end was cut by 3 bases, the J end by 4 bases, with 23 bases between. This CDR3 region has 17 residues. CDR3 sequence: CSARPPGGSPGADTQYF. DNA for the CDR3: TGCAGTGCTAGGCCCCCTGGTGGCTCACCGGGGGCAGATACGCAGTATTTT.

This clonotype was seen many times. This chain connects TRBV20-1 to TRBJ1-3, with a weak D call TRBD1 (6 bases). The CDR3 covers 17 residues. Between the trimmed V and J ends, which lost 0 bases and 4 bases, there was a span of 19 bases. CDR1 DFQATT and CDR2 SNEGSKA come from the germline V gene (reference sequence). CDR3 loop: CSARDPQAGERGNTIYF. CDR3 sequence (DNA): TGCAGTGCTAGAGATCCGCAGGCAGGGGAGAGGGGAAACACCATATATTTT.

The table lists this clonotype with many counts. The CDR3 region has the DNA TGCGCCAGCAGCCCCCAGACAGATACGCAGTATTTT. As protein: CASSPQTDTQYF. The chain has TRBV5-1 and TRBJ2-3; no definite D call. V dropped 4 bases and J dropped 3 bases, with 6 bases sitting between them. Germline CDR1 and CDR2: SGHRS and YFSETQ. The CDR3 runs 12 residues.

In this sample, this clonotype turned up a few times. The V gene is TRBV28, the J gene TRBJ2-1; D is uncertain. Germline V gene sequence: CDR1 MDHEN, CDR2 SYDVKM. This CDR3 spans 16 amino acids. V lost 5 bases and J lost 0, with 14 bases in between. The CDR3, as DNA: TGTGCCAGCAGTCCCATGGTTGATAGCTCCTACAATGAGCAGTTCTTC. It codes for CASSPMVDSSYNEQFF. The full variable domain, with the rest looked up from reference TRBV28 and TRBJ2-1, is DVKVTQSSRYLVKRTGEKVFLECVQDMDHENMFWYRQDPGLGLRLIYFSYDVKMKEKGDIPEGYSVSREKKERFSLILESASTNQTSMYLCASSPMVDSSYNEQFFGPGTRLTVL.

A remark on this clonotype: One base away lies a much larger clone, so this may be a sequencing read error. This chain connects TRBV14 to TRBJ2-1, with TRBD1 identical over 10 bases. Germline assignment: CDR1 SGHDN and CDR2 FVKESK. The CDR3 length is 15 residues. This chain's CDR3 is CVSSLRTGGYNEQFF. The CDR3 DNA is TGTGTCAGCAGCCTGCGGACAGGGGGCTACAATGAGCAGTTCTTC. The whole variable domain, filled in from reference TRBV14 and TRBJ2-1, reads EAGVTQFPSHSVIEKGQTVTLRCDPISGHDNLYWYRRVMGKEIKFLLHFVKESKQDESGMPNNRFLAERTGGTYSTLKVQPAELEDSGVYFCVSSLRTGGYNEQFFGPGTRLTVL.

In regard to this clonotype: A read error may explain this, as a much larger clone is one base away. The chain employs TRBV12-3 or TRBV12-4 and TRBJ1-4, with D perhaps matching TRBD1 (5 bases). The CDR3 loop spans 15 amino acids. DNA of the CDR3: TGTGCCAGAAGTTTAGTCAGGGTAGCGGGAGAAAAACTGTTTTTT. This gives the protein CARSLVRVAGEKLFF.

This clonotype appeared many times. The V gene is TRBV15, the J gene TRBJ2-1; D could derive from TRBD1 or TRBD2 (5 bases each). Trimming took off 0 bases at V and 5 bases at J, with 11 bases between the two ends. The CDR3 is 15 amino acids. The germline CDR1 and CDR2 sequences are LNHNV and YYDKDF (reference sequence). CDR3 bases: TGTGCCACCAGCAGAGATCAGGGAGCAAACAATGAGCAGTTCTTC. It codes for CATSRDQGANNEQFF.

This clonotype was counted many times. V gene TRBV5-1 combines with J gene TRBJ1-2; D unclear. The CDR3 is made up of 14 amino acids. Germline V gene sequence: CDR1 SGHRS, CDR2 YFSETQ. V shed 4 bases and J shed 0 bases, with 10 bases lying between them. The CDR3: CASSVESANYGYTF. As DNA, the CDR3 is TGCGCCAGCAGCGTGGAGTCAGCTAACTATGGCTACACCTTC.

This clonotype was detected many times. This sequence joins TRBV6-1 and TRBJ2-1; TRBD2 matches 7 bases. Losses at the gene ends were 3 bases for V and 7 bases for J; bases not matched to a gene: 6. Germline-derived CDR1 and CDR2 are MNHNS and SASEGT. The CDR3 loop spans 14 amino acids. The CDR3 is CASSERLAVNEQFF. DNA for the CDR3: TGTGCCAGCAGTGAGAGGCTAGCGGTTAATGAGCAGTTCTTC.

At least ten counts were recorded for this clonotype. The chain joins TRBV13 to TRBJ1-6; D not certain. The CDR3 has 12 residues. Germline CDR1 is PRHDT and CDR2 is FYEKMQ (reference sequence). Trimming removed 3 bases at V and 9 bases at J, with 6 bases between. The DNA of the CDR3 is TGTGCCAGCAGCTTTCTTAGTTCACCCCTCCACTTT. Its translation: CASSFLSSPLHF.

This clonotype was recorded at least ten times. The chain couples TRBV24-1 to TRBJ2-3; TRBD1 agrees at 7 bases. The CDR3 covers 14 residues. Looked up from germline, CDR1 is KGHDR and CDR2 is SFDVKD. Germline trimming cut 10 bases from V and 2 bases from J; bases unmatched to any gene: 8. The CDR3 loop is CATSRGQATDTQYF. The CDR3 DNA reads as TGTGCCACGTCACGTGGACAGGCCACAGATACGCAGTATTTT.

The chain carries TRBV6-1 and TRBJ2-2, with 7 bases fitting TRBD1. In germline, CDR1 is MNHNS, CDR2 SASEGT. This CDR3 is 14 amino acids long. With V trimmed by 6 bases and J by 4 bases, 5 bases remained unmatched. In DNA form, the CDR3 reads TGTGCCAGCAGAGCAGACAGGGCCACCGGGGAGCTGTTTTTT. Translating it yields CASRADRATGELFF.

This clonotype was seen at least ten times. The chain joins TRBV2 to TRBJ2-7, with D perhaps assigned TRBD1 or TRBD2 (6 bases each). This CDR3 is built from 14 residues. Germline CDR1 and CDR2: SNHLY and FYNNEI. Trimming left V 6 bases short and J 1 base short, with 13 bases between. The chain's CDR3 is CASRIGGGSYEQYF. In DNA, the CDR3 is TGTGCCAGCAGGATAGGGGGAGGATCCTACGAGCAGTACTTC.

This clonotype was counted at least ten times. The chain employs TRBV19 and TRBJ1-5; D not certain. From germline, CDR1 is LNHDA and CDR2 SQIVND (reference sequence). The CDR3 is made up of 13 amino acids. Trimming stripped 7 bases from V and 1 base from J, with 8 bases between. The CDR3 nucleotides are TGTGCCAGTAACCGACTCAGCAATCAGCCCCAGCATTTT. Amino acid sequence: CASNRLSNQPQHF.

This clonotype was recorded at least ten times. The genes are TRBV28 and TRBJ2-7; 9 bases are shared with TRBD1. The length of the CDR3 is 14 residues. V lost 3 bases and J lost 5; bases outside the gene matches: 5. Per the germline V gene, CDR1 is MDHEN and CDR2 is SYDVKM. CDR3 sequence (DNA): TGTGCCAGCAGTTTGCGGGACAGGGTCCACGAGCAGTACTTC. It specifies CASSLRDRVHEQYF.

This clonotype appeared many times. The chain combines TRBV2 with TRBJ2-7; no firm D call. The V end lost 8 bases, the J end lost 2 bases, and 13 bases lay between the germline ends. Germline V gene data show CDR1 as SNHLY and CDR2 as FYNNEI. CDR3 length equals 13 residues. The CDR3 reads CASLTASPYEQYF. As DNA, the CDR3 is TGTGCCAGCCTGACGGCTAGTCCCTACGAGCAGTACTTC.

Ten or more counts support this clonotype. The chain is built from TRBV6-1 and TRBJ2-7; D perhaps matches TRBD2 (5 bases). The V and J ends lost 8 bases and 2 bases respectively, with 16 bases between them. This CDR3 comprises 14 residues. Germline V gene sequence: CDR1 MNHNS, CDR2 SASEGT. The CDR3, as DNA: TGTGCCAGCCTAACGGGGTCTTACCCCTACGAGCAGTACTTC. Amino acids: CASLTGSYPYEQYF.

The sample holds one count of this clonotype. The chain is built from TRBV28 and TRBJ2-7, with 7 bases fitting TRBD1. Germline V gene lookup returns CDR1 MDHEN and CDR2 SYDVKM. This CDR3 is 15 amino acids long. J lost 4 bases, V lost 4 bases, and 10 bases had no gene match. This CDR3 reads CASSSGDSQAYEQYF. The CDR3 nucleotides read TGTGCCAGCAGTTCCGGGGACAGTCAGGCATACGAGCAGTACTTC.

This clonotype came up many times. An end of the junction differs from the germline gene, which may be a read error. CDR3 coding DNA: TGCAGTGCTAGAGAAGGGACCCGCCGTGGCTTC. As protein: CSAREGTRRGF. The chain joins TRBV20-1 to TRBJ2-1; D assignment may be TRBD1 or TRBD2 (5 bases each). The CDR3 is 11 residues long. The V gene's germline CDR1 is DFQATT and CDR2 SNEGSKA (reference sequence).

In its sample, this clonotype was seen many times. This rearrangement joins TRBV10-3 to TRBJ1-2, with 9 bases that match TRBD1. Germline CDR1 is ENHRY and CDR2 is SYGVKD. The CDR3 is 13 residues long. The ends lost 6 bases at V and 5 bases at J; junction bases unmatched: 4. The CDR3 spells CAISAGTGYGYTF. The CDR3 DNA reads as TGTGCCATCAGCGCCGGGACAGGGTATGGCTACACCTTC.

As to this clonotype: Since a much larger clone is just one base distant, this may be a read error. V and J are TRBV20-1 and TRBJ1-5; D unclear. Germline V gives CDR1 DFQATT, CDR2 SNEGSKA (reference sequence). V was shortened by 1 base and J by 0 bases, with 4 bases between the two germline ends. The CDR3 sequence is 13 residues long. The DNA for the CDR3 is TGCAGTGCTAGAGGGAGTAGCAATCAGCCCCAGCATTTT. This translates into CSARGSSNQPQHF.

At least ten counts were recorded for this clonotype. The chain has TRBV20-1 and TRBJ2-1, with D possibly matching TRBD2 (7 bases). The V gene lost 5 bases and the J gene lost 7 bases, with 27 bases spanning the gap. The CDR3 is made up of 17 amino acids. CDR1 is DFQATT and CDR2 is SNEGSKA in the germline V gene (reference sequence). CDR3 amino acids: CSAPTSGGGTPPNEQFF. CDR3 sequence (DNA): TGCAGTGCTCCTACCTCGGGGGGCGGGACCCCTCCGAATGAGCAGTTCTTC.